The 2 T cell receptor beta chains given below trace back to one sample, sequenced in a study of blood T cell repertoires in COVID-19. Profiling relied on immunoSEQ multiplex PCR, and the TCRdb table lists in-frame clones only, not all of them. The profile shows about 180,000 clones, 86% of them singletons. Sequenced material: PBMCs or T cells enriched from blood (not recorded which). Receptor source: a woman aged 25 to 39 who had recovered from COVID-19.

The chain uses TRBV27 and TRBJ1-2; D possibly corresponds to TRBD1 (6 bases). The V and J ends lost 2 bases and 4 bases respectively, with 11 bases between them. The CDR3 runs to 14 residues. Germline values: CDR1 MNHEY, CDR2 SMNVEV (reference sequence). CDR3 coding DNA: TGTGCCAGCAGTTTAAGGGGGATAGGCTATGGCTACACCTTC. Protein product: CASSLRGIGYGYTF.

V gene TRBV9 combines with J gene TRBJ2-4; D call uncertain. With 3 bases removed from V and 2 bases from J, the gap between germline ends came to 15 bases. The CDR3 is made up of 16 amino acids. Germline CDR1 is SGDLS and CDR2 is YYNGEE. CDR3 region: CASSGSDPRSKNIQYF. CDR3 DNA sequence: TGTGCCAGCAGCGGCAGCGACCCAAGGTCCAAAAACATTCAGTACTTC.